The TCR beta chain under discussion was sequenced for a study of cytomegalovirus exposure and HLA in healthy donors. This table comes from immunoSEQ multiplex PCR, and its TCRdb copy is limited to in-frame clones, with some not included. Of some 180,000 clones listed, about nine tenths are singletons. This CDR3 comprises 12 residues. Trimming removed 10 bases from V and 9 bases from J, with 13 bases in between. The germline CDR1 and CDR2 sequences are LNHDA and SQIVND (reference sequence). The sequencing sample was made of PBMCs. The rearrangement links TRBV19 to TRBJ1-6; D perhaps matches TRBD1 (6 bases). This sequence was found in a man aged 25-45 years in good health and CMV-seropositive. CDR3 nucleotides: TGTGCCACCGGACAGTTGGGTTCACCCCTCCACTTT. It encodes CATGQLGSPLHF.